This is a list of T cell receptor beta chains from one sample in a study of CXCR3-negative and CXCR3-positive naive CD8 T cells. TCRdb re-called the 5' RACE reads and shows each CDR3 protein once, DNA omitted. In total, the table holds about 150,000 distinct CDR3 sequences. Input material: naive CXCR3+ CD8+ T cells from blood. Receptors originate from a human donor in good health. Some clones in this sample may be carry-over from other donors' samples. Both conserved end residues are part of each CDR3.

CDR3 protein: CASSIDYADSYSNQPQHF
J gene: TRBJ1-5
V gene: TRBV19

CDR3 protein: CSARGALKTEAFF
J gene: TRBJ1-1
V gene: TRBV20-1

CDR3 protein: CSVEVWGRLAATYEQYF
J gene: TRBJ2-7
V gene: TRBV29-1

CDR3 protein: CASRRGDTEAFF
J gene: TRBJ1-1
V gene: TRBV21-1

CDR3 protein: CASSGTGSGNTIYF
J gene: TRBJ1-3
V gene: TRBV12-3/TRBV12-4

CDR3 protein: CASSSSGSSYNEQFF
J gene: TRBJ2-1
V gene: TRBV25-1

CDR3 protein: CSARMASDEKLFF
J gene: TRBJ1-4
V gene: TRBV29-1

CDR3 protein: CASSRRSSYEQYF
J gene: TRBJ2-7
V gene: TRBV7-6

CDR3 protein: CASSQGTSRNTQYF
J gene: TRBJ2-3
V gene: TRBV28

CDR3 protein: CASSLLASSYNEQFF
J gene: TRBJ2-1
V gene: TRBV7-9

CDR3 protein: CASSQDASTSGSRNEQFF
J gene: TRBJ2-1
V gene: TRBV4-1

CDR3 protein: CASSQEERGVQRGIYEQYF
J gene: TRBJ2-7
V gene: TRBV4-2

CDR3 protein: CASSTREAGDLEQYF
J gene: TRBJ2-7
V gene: TRBV9

CDR3 protein: CASSYSMNPNPDTQYF
J gene: TRBJ2-3
V gene: TRBV6-6

CDR3 protein: CASSEGGQPHF
J gene: TRBJ2-7
V gene: TRBV2

CDR3 protein: CASSLIHTGRMNTEAFF
J gene: TRBJ1-1
V gene: TRBV7-3

CDR3 protein: CSVPGTGAHEQYF
J gene: TRBJ2-7
V gene: TRBV29-1

CDR3 protein: CASSLRPASVGANVLTF
J gene: TRBJ2-6
V gene: TRBV11-1

CDR3 protein: CASSVVGGNTEAFF
J gene: TRBJ1-1
V gene: TRBV9

CDR3 protein: CASSGRGRSMNTEAFF
J gene: TRBJ1-1
V gene: TRBV7-9

CDR3 protein: CASSHRGTSGSQETQYF
J gene: TRBJ2-5
V gene: TRBV3-1

CDR3 protein: CSASTPGNEQFF
J gene: TRBJ2-1
V gene: TRBV20-1

CDR3 protein: CSVDGIRAVTEAFF
J gene: TRBJ1-1
V gene: TRBV29-1

CDR3 protein: CASSLGGLYEQYF
J gene: TRBJ2-7
V gene: TRBV11-2

CDR3 protein: CASSLAGGIYNEQFF
J gene: TRBJ2-1
V gene: TRBV7-6

CDR3 protein: CASSLGGSTDTQYF
J gene: TRBJ2-3
V gene: TRBV12-3/TRBV12-4

CDR3 protein: CASSLRQSYEQYF
J gene: TRBJ2-7
V gene: TRBV28

CDR3 protein: CATSDRGTVYNEQFF
J gene: TRBJ2-1
V gene: TRBV24-1

CDR3 protein: CASLSGLQETQYF
J gene: TRBJ2-5
V gene: TRBV7-8

CDR3 protein: CASSAGPNAYEQYF
J gene: TRBJ2-7
V gene: TRBV5-1

CDR3 protein: CASSQGRQVHEQYF
J gene: TRBJ2-7
V gene: TRBV3-1

CDR3 protein: CASSLDRVTSPLHF
J gene: TRBJ1-6
V gene: TRBV27

CDR3 protein: CASSSGSRYNEQFF
J gene: TRBJ2-1
V gene: TRBV27

CDR3 protein: CASSVSPGPYEQYF
J gene: TRBJ2-7
V gene: TRBV9

CDR3 protein: CSATVSRPTDTQYF
J gene: TRBJ2-3
V gene: TRBV29-1

CDR3 protein: CASSPSAGNTEAFF
J gene: TRBJ1-1
V gene: TRBV5-1

CDR3 protein: CSALTWVTQETQYF
J gene: TRBJ2-5
V gene: TRBV29-1

CDR3 protein: CSATPYGQGNSPLHF
J gene: TRBJ1-6
V gene: TRBV20-1

CDR3 protein: CASSERGSGANVLTF
J gene: TRBJ2-6
V gene: TRBV25-1

CDR3 protein: CSAQGGTGELFF
J gene: TRBJ2-2
V gene: TRBV29-1

CDR3 protein: CASSTRQGLEEKLFF
J gene: TRBJ1-4
V gene: TRBV7-9

CDR3 protein: CASSPFGQENTGELFF
J gene: TRBJ2-2
V gene: TRBV11-1

CDR3 protein: CSAMLGGSSTDTQYF
J gene: TRBJ2-3
V gene: TRBV20-1

CDR3 protein: CASSQVLYPGLGHHNEQFF
J gene: TRBJ2-1
V gene: TRBV4-2

CDR3 protein: CATSRVLTDTQYF
J gene: TRBJ2-3
V gene: TRBV15

CDR3 protein: CASSPRGSRTEAFF
J gene: TRBJ1-1
V gene: TRBV7-6

CDR3 protein: CSVGGSTDTQYF
J gene: TRBJ2-3
V gene: TRBV29-1

CDR3 protein: CASSFPPGDARVTEAFF
J gene: TRBJ1-1
V gene: TRBV28

CDR3 protein: CSVAGQAYEQYF
J gene: TRBJ2-7
V gene: TRBV29-1

CDR3 protein: CASSVDLAGDEQYF
J gene: TRBJ2-7
V gene: TRBV9

CDR3 protein: CASSWTASYEQYF
J gene: TRBJ2-7
V gene: TRBV5-4

CDR3 protein: CSVEHPDRGHGYTF
J gene: TRBJ1-2
V gene: TRBV29-1

CDR3 protein: CSVTTDSGNTIYF
J gene: TRBJ1-3
V gene: TRBV29-1

CDR3 protein: CASSIGAPGLAGPTDTQYF
J gene: TRBJ2-3
V gene: TRBV19

CDR3 protein: CSVGRTGGGNEQFF
J gene: TRBJ2-1
V gene: TRBV29-1

CDR3 protein: CASSPGTGPSYEQYF
J gene: TRBJ2-7
V gene: TRBV28

CDR3 protein: CAISESWDRGDETQYF
J gene: TRBJ2-5
V gene: TRBV10-3

CDR3 protein: CASSLPLAPNEQFF
J gene: TRBJ2-1
V gene: TRBV5-4